This T cell receptor beta chain was recorded in a study of T-cell reconstitution after alpha-beta-depleted transplantation in children. Between the trimmed V and J ends, which lost 7 bases and 3 bases, there was a span of 12 bases. This CDR3 region has 14 residues. The germline gives CDR1 SGHTA, CDR2 FQGNSA. Preparing the TCRbeta library involved the use of unique molecular identifiers. Using its own MiXCR run on the PCR reads, TCRdb lists one record per CDR3 protein. The sample has about 350,000 distinct CDR3 sequences; less than 15% are singletons. This clonotype has a handful of counts. V is TRBV7-2 and J is TRBJ2-2, with D uncertain. Sequences were derived from PBMCs, sampled from the stem cell graft. This TCR was sampled from a human donor who donated a stem cell graft to a child with Fanconi anemia. CDR3 sequence reads: CASTQGPDTGELFF. The DNA for the CDR3 is TGTGCCAGCACCCAAGGCCCCGACACCGGGGAGCTGTTTTTT.